The present T cell receptor beta chain was sequenced within a study of blood T cell repertoires in COVID-19. Study-level background: Acute and convalescent COVID-19 samples came from the United States, Italy and Spain. PBMCs, B-cell-depleted T cells, or T cells were the source of the cDNA or gDNA that made up the material.

CDR1 LGHDT and CDR2 YNNKEL come from the germline V gene (reference sequence). The V and J ends lost 6 bases and 2 bases respectively, with 11 bases between them. The CDR3 has 13 residues. Per the original data handling: Estimation of nucleated cell counts was performed using reference gene primer amplification. Clones were read by immunoSEQ multiplex PCR, and TCRdb kept only the in-frame ones, dropping some. V and J calls plus clone size are reproduced from that table; the DNA served to infer D and trimming. Of some 380,000 clones in the sample, 81% are singletons; the top ten hold 1.1%. V is TRBV3-1 (or the pseudogene TRBV3-2) and J is TRBJ2-7; D gene uncertain. The source is a human donor with acute or convalescent COVID-19. The donor label of this sample is uncertain. Sequenced input: peripheral blood. The CDR3 nucleotides are TGTGCCAGCAGAGAAAATCGGGCCTACGAGCAGTACTTC. Residues: CASRENRAYEQYF.